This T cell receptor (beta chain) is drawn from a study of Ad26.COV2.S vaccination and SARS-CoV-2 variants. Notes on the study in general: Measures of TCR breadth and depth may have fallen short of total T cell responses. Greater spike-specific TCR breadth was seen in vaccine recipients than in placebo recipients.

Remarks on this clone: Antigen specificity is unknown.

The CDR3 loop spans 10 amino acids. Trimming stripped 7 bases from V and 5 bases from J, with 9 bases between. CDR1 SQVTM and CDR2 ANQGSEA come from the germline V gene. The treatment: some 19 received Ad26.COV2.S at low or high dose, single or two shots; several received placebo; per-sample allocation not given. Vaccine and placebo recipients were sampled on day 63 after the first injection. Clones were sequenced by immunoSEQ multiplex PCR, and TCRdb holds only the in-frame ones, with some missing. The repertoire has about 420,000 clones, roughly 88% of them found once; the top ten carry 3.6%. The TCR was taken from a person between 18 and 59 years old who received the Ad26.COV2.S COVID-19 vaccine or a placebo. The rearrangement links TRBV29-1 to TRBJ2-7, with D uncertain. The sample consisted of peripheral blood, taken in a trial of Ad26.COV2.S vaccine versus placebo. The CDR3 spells CSALGHEQYF. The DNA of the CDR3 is TGCAGCGCCCTGGGTCACGAGCAGTACTTC.